These 28 T cell receptor beta chains were all obtained from the same sample, sequenced in a study of graft-versus-host responses after intestinal transplantation. Sequenced by immunoSEQ multiplex PCR; TCRdb stores in-frame clones only, minus some. In the table there are 80,000 to 85,000 clones, 91% of which are singletons. Their target antigens are unknown. The sequencing used unstimulated CD4+ T cells sorted from spleen or lymph node cells, collected before intestinal transplant. Receptor source: a human donor who received an intestinal transplant.

V gene TRBV7-2 combines with J gene TRBJ2-5; D remains unclear. This CDR3 has 14 amino acids. Trimming took 4 bases from V and 0 from J, leaving 9 bases between them. Germline V gene lookup returns CDR1 SGHTA and CDR2 FQGNSA. The CDR3 DNA follows: TGTGCCAGCAGCTCTACCCTGTACCAAGAGACCCAGTACTTC. Translation: CASSSTLYQETQYF.

This clone was picked up one time. The chain links TRBV7-2 to TRBJ1-3, with 7 bases that match TRBD1. Losses at the gene ends were 5 bases for V and 16 bases for J; bases not matched to a gene: 11. The CDR3 runs to 12 residues. Germline V lookup: CDR1 SGHTA, CDR2 FQGNSA. CDR3 nucleotides: TGTGCCAGCAGCCTAGACAGGGTTTCTTTGTATTTT. It encodes CASSLDRVSLYF.

The CDR3 nucleotides read TGTGCCAGCAGCATAGGGGGGACAGGGCGCGAGCAGTACTTC. Protein product: CASSIGGTGREQYF. V gene TRBV7-2 combines with J gene TRBJ2-7; 9 bases match TRBD1. J lost 6 bases, V lost 5 bases, and 8 bases had no gene match. This CDR3 contains 14 residues. Germline values: CDR1 SGHTA, CDR2 FQGNSA.

J is TRBJ2-7 and V is TRBV19, with 13 bases that match TRBD2. This CDR3 comprises 18 residues. Germline CDR1 LNHDA, CDR2 SQIVND (reference sequence). Trimming cost V 3 bases and J 0 bases; bases outside gene matches: 8. CDR3 sequence reads: CASSIRPGTSGNSYEQYF. DNA of the CDR3: TGTGCCAGTAGTATTCGCCCAGGGACTAGCGGGAACTCCTACGAGCAGTACTTC.

The rearrangement uses TRBV2 and TRBJ2-7; TRBD1 agrees at 10 bases. The CDR3 consists of 15 residues. Per germline, CDR1 SNHLY and CDR2 FYNNEI. V was clipped by 1 base and J by 1 base; unmatched bases: 1. The CDR3 sequence is CASSEGQGASYEQYF. The DNA for the CDR3 is TGTGCCAGCAGTGAAGGACAGGGGGCATCCTACGAGCAGTACTTC.

The gene calls are TRBV19 and TRBJ1-2, with TRBD1 as a possible D gene (6 bases). Germline values: CDR1 LNHDA, CDR2 SQIVND (reference sequence). V was pared by 0 bases and J by 5 bases, with 7 bases between. The CDR3 totals 13 residues. Here the CDR3 reads CASSIETGYGYTF. In DNA, the CDR3 is TGTGCCAGTAGTATAGAGACAGGTTATGGCTACACCTTC.

This clone occurred once. The chain recombines TRBV2 with TRBJ2-3, with 13 bases that match TRBD2. V trimming: 5 bases; J trimming: 5 bases; junction bases outside the gene matches: 4. Germline-derived CDR1 and CDR2 are SNHLY and FYNNEI. This CDR3 region has 15 residues. The CDR3 loop reads CASSRTSGGGDTQYF. CDR3 nucleotide sequence: TGTGCCAGCAGTCGTACTAGCGGGGGGGGAGATACGCAGTATTTT.

This chain joins TRBV18 and TRBJ1-5; D is ambiguous. Per germline, CDR1 KGHSH and CDR2 LQKENI. Trimming pared 2 bases from V and 7 bases from J, leaving 9 bases between. The length of the CDR3 is 13 residues. The CDR3 nucleotides read TGTGCCAGCTCACCAACGGGTAACCAGCCCCAGCATTTT. Protein product: CASSPTGNQPQHF.

The chain recombines TRBV18 with TRBJ1-1, with 9 bases matching TRBD1. Per germline, CDR1 KGHSH and CDR2 LQKENI. J lost 4 bases, V lost 2 bases, and 2 bases had no gene match. The CDR3 runs to 14 residues. The CDR3 DNA reads TGTGCCAGCTCACCAGTGACAGGGGGCACTGAAGCTTTCTTT. Translation: CASSPVTGGTEAFF.

V usage is TRBV23-1 and J usage is TRBJ2-7; possible D gene TRBD1, 6 bases. TRBV23-1 is classed as an ORF, of uncertain function. CDR3 length equals 13 residues. V lost 6 bases and J 2 bases, leaving 11 bases between the germline ends. In nucleotides, the CDR3 is TGCGCCAGCAGACCGAGGGGGACCTACGAGCAGTACTTC. Translated, it gives CASRPRGTYEQYF.

On this clone itself: The sample contains more than one DNA sequence encoding this CDR3. The V call is TRBV2, the J call TRBJ2-3, with 13 bases matching TRBD2. Looked up from germline, CDR1 is SNHLY and CDR2 is FYNNEI. The ends lost 8 bases at V and 3 bases at J; junction bases unmatched: 2. This CDR3 has 14 residues. CDR3 DNA: TGTGCCAGCCGGACTAGCGGGGGAACAGATACGCAGTATTTT. Translating it yields CASRTSGGTDTQYF.

The genes are TRBV7-6 and TRBJ2-1; 9 bases match TRBD2. This CDR3 is built from 18 residues. Germline CDR1 is SGHVS and CDR2 is FNYEAQ. J was trimmed by 2 bases and V by 5 bases; bases with no gene match: 13. The CDR3 nucleotides read TGTGCCAGCAGCCGAAAGCCCAGCGGGGGGCTCCCCTACAATGAGCAGTTCTTC. Translated: CASSRKPSGGLPYNEQFF.

The chain combines TRBV29-1 with TRBJ2-1; 8 positions match TRBD2. The V gene end was trimmed by 4 bases and the J gene end by 3 bases; junction bases not matched to a gene: 11. The length of the CDR3 is 16 residues. CDR1 is SQVTM, CDR2 ANQGSEA, per germline. CDR3 nucleotides: TGCAGCGTTGGACCTGACGGGGGGGGCCACTACAATGAGCAGTTCTTC. Translation: CSVGPDGGGHYNEQFF.

The chain employs TRBV7-2 and TRBJ2-3; TRBD2 agrees at 9 bases. The CDR3 spans 15 residues. Germline trimming cut 0 bases from V and 4 bases from J; bases unmatched to any gene: 2. Germline-derived CDR1 and CDR2 are SGHTA and FQGNSA. CDR3 amino acids: CASSLAGTSSDTQYF. The CDR3 DNA reads as TGTGCCAGCAGCTTAGCGGGGACTAGCTCAGATACGCAGTATTTT. The variable domain in full, with the rest retrieved from reference TRBV7-2 and TRBJ2-3, is GAGVSQSPSNKVTEKGKDVELRCDPISGHTALYWYRQSLGQGLEFLIYFQGNSAPDKSGLPSDRFSAERTGGSVSTLTIQRTQQEDSAVYLCASSLAGTSSDTQYFGPGTRLTVL.

This rearrangement joins TRBV7-6 to TRBJ2-1, with TRBD2 matching over 8 bases. J lost 9 bases, V lost 4 bases, and 14 bases had no gene match. Germline V gives CDR1 SGHVS, CDR2 FNYEAQ. CDR3 size: 16 residues. The CDR3 loop reads CASSSPEHGGAFEQFF. DNA for the CDR3: TGTGCCAGCAGCTCCCCGGAACACGGGGGGGCCTTTGAGCAGTTCTTC.

The J gene is TRBJ2-7, the V gene TRBV29-1; 9 nucleotides agree with TRBD1. The length of the CDR3 is 13 residues. Germline V lookup: CDR1 SQVTM, CDR2 ANQGSEA. The V gene end was trimmed by 1 base and the J gene end by 9 bases; junction bases not matched to a gene: 7. CDR3 sequence (DNA): TGCAGCGTTGAAGTCACAGGGGGCTTCAGGCAGTACTTC. Encoded protein: CSVEVTGGFRQYF.

The chain carries TRBV5-1 and TRBJ2-2, with 8 bases identical to TRBD1. Germline CDR1 reads SGHRS; CDR2 reads YFSETQ. The CDR3 length is 17 residues. V dropped 0 bases and J dropped 5; count of bases not matched to a gene: 9. The CDR3 sequence: CASSLARGQVLTGELFF. The CDR3 region has the DNA TGCGCCAGCAGCTTGGCCCGGGGACAGGTATTGACCGGGGAGCTGTTTTTT.

The rearrangement links TRBV4-3 to TRBJ1-4; D is possibly TRBD1 (5 bases). This CDR3 contains 15 residues. Germline V CDR1 and CDR2: LGHNA, YSLEER. The V end lost 2 bases, the J end lost 4 bases, and 11 bases lay between the germline ends. Here the CDR3 reads CASSQRPQGNEKLFF. The CDR3 coding sequence is TGCGCCAGCAGCCAACGCCCGCAGGGTAATGAAAAACTGTTTTTT.

The chain employs TRBV7-2 and TRBJ1-2; D remains ambiguous. Per the germline V gene, CDR1 is SGHTA and CDR2 is FQGNSA. Trimming cost V 3 bases and J 2 bases, with 10 bases left between them. The CDR3 extends over 14 amino acids. The CDR3 DNA sequence: TGTGCCAGCAGCTTGGAGAGAACCAACTATGGCTACACCTTC. Residues: CASSLERTNYGYTF.

J is TRBJ1-3 and V is TRBV30; 7 bases fit TRBD1. The CDR3 loop spans 16 amino acids. Germline values: CDR1 GTSNPN, CDR2 SVGIG (reference sequence). V shed 4 bases and J 6 bases; nucleotides not matched to a gene: 15. The CDR3, as DNA: TGTGCCTGGACTTGGGACAGCGCGATTGGGTCAAACACCATATATTTT. The encoded protein is CAWTWDSAIGSNTIYF. Full variable domain (remainder filled in from reference TRBV30 and TRBJ1-3): SQTIHQWPATLVQPVGSPLSLECTVEGTSNPNLYWYRQAAGRGLQLLFYSVGIGQISSEVPQNLSASRPQDRQFILSSKKLLLSDSGFYLCAWTWDSAIGSNTIYFGEGSWLTVV.

V gene TRBV11-3 combines with J gene TRBJ2-7; tentative D call: TRBD2 (5 bases). Germline V gene lookup returns CDR1 SGHNT and CDR2 YENEEA. V was trimmed by 1 base and J by 4 bases, leaving 8 bases between them. The CDR3 has 13 amino acids. Here the CDR3 reads CASSLGGPYEQYF. DNA for the CDR3: TGTGCCAGCAGCTTAGGCGGGCCTTACGAGCAGTACTTC.

The chain uses TRBV19 and TRBJ1-5; D not certain. The ends were cut back, 4 bases at V and 0 bases at J, with 13 bases in the middle. Germline V lookup: CDR1 LNHDA, CDR2 SQIVND (reference sequence). The CDR3 runs 16 residues. For the CDR3, the DNA is TGTGCCAGTAGTACTACGACTACCTATAGCAATCAGCCCCAGCATTTT. This encodes CASSTTTTYSNQPQHF.

V is TRBV4-3 and J is TRBJ2-1, with D uncertain. With 0 bases removed from V and 3 bases from J, the gap between germline ends came to 18 bases. CDR1 LGHNA and CDR2 YSLEER come from the germline V gene. The CDR3 is 18 residues long. DNA for the CDR3: TGCGCCAGCAGCCAAGATCCCCCCACACCCAATCTCTACAATGAGCAGTTCTTC. This sequence encodes CASSQDPPTPNLYNEQFF.

This chain uses TRBV2 with TRBJ1-2; 11 bases align to TRBD1. J lost 4 bases, V lost 6 bases, and 4 bases had no gene match. CDR3 size: 14 residues. The germline gives CDR1 SNHLY, CDR2 FYNNEI. The CDR3, as DNA: TGTGCCAGCAGATCAGGACAGGGGGCCTATGGCTACACCTTC. Encoded protein: CASRSGQGAYGYTF.

V gene TRBV5-1 combines with J gene TRBJ1-1; TRBD1 aligns across 8 bases. V was clipped by 3 bases and J by 3 bases; unmatched bases: 4. CDR1 is SGHRS and CDR2 is YFSETQ in the germline V gene. The CDR3 is 14 residues long. Here the CDR3 reads CASSSLTGDTEAFF. The CDR3 DNA reads TGCGCCAGCAGCTCGTTGACAGGGGACACTGAAGCTTTCTTT.

This chain uses TRBV5-1 with TRBJ2-3, with 14 bases matching TRBD2. The junction had 5 bases not matched to a gene; V was cut back by 4 bases and J by 1 base. The CDR3 runs to 17 residues. Germline V gene lookup returns CDR1 SGHRS and CDR2 YFSETQ. CDR3 DNA sequence: TGCGCCAGCAGCAGACTAGCGGGGGGGCCAGGCACAGATACGCAGTATTTT. As protein: CASSRLAGGPGTDTQYF.

V gene TRBV5-1 combines with J gene TRBJ1-1, with D maybe TRBD1 (6 bases). Germline CDR1 is SGHRS and CDR2 is YFSETQ. Trimming took 4 bases from V and 4 from J, leaving 11 bases between them. The CDR3 has 13 residues. The CDR3 reads CASSLLQGTEAFF. The CDR3 DNA follows: TGCGCCAGCAGCCTGCTACAGGGCACTGAAGCTTTCTTT.

This chain connects TRBV7-2 to TRBJ2-6; D remains unclear. Trimming stripped 5 bases from V and 3 bases from J, with 14 bases between. There are 16 residues in the CDR3. Germline lookup yields CDR1 SGHTA and CDR2 FQGNSA. The CDR3 bases are TGTGCCAGCAGCACCTTCACAGTCATTGGGGCCAACGTCCTGACTTTC. As protein: CASSTFTVIGANVLTF.